This TCR beta chain is from a study of low-dose radiotherapy and immunotherapy resistance in tumors. Study as a whole: A total of 6.5 Gy was given to Cohort 1 as 0.5 Gy per fraction every 2 weeks.

The time point denotes: after trial treatment. As to treatment: LDRT plus nivolumab, ipilimumab, low-dose cyclophosphamide and aspirin (RACIN trial). Enrollment required an advanced solid tumor negative for tumor-infiltrating lymphocytes. Alpha and beta chains were covered, as first-strand cDNA relied on TRAV- and TRBV-specific primers. The PCR that amplified TCRs ran for 20 cycles, relying on a constant-region primer and a V-primer adapter. mRNA, after isolation, was amplified by in vitro transcription. TCRdb recomputed calls from the reads with MiXCR, one row per CDR3 protein. The sample holds about 58,000 distinct CDR3 sequences, 20% to 25% seen once. Deletions cut 5 bases from V and 6 bases from J, with 11 bases between. The CDR3 has 11 amino acids. CDR1 DFQATT and CDR2 SNEGSKA come from the germline V gene (reference sequence). This clonotype showed up many times.

Source: PBMCs, taken after low-dose radiotherapy plus immunotherapy. The TCR originated in a male donor with prostate cancer. The chain employs TRBV20-1 and TRBJ2-7; D ambiguous. The CDR3 loop reads CSAASHREQYF. CDR3 DNA sequence: TGCAGTGCTGCCTCACACCGCGAGCAGTACTTC.